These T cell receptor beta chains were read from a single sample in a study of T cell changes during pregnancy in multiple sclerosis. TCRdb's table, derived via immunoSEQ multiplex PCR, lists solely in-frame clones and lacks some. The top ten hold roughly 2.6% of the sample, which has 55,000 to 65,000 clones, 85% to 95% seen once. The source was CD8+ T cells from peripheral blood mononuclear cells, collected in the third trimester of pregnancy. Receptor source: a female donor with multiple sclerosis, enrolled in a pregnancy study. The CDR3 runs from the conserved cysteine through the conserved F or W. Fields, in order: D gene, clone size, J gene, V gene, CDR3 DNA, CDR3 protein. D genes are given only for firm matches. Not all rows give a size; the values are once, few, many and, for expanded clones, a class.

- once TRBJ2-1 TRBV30 TGTGCCTGGAGTACGGGTTTAGGAGAGCAGTTCTTC CAWSTGLGEQFF
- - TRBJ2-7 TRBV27 TGTGCCAGCAGTTTTAACACAGGGAGCCACGAGCAGTACTTC CASSFNTGSHEQYF
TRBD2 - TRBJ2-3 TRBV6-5 TGTGCCAGCAGTTACGTTTCTAGCGGGAGCACAGATACGCAGTATTTT CASSYVSSGSTDTQYF
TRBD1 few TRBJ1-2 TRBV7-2 TGTGCCAGCAGCGACAGGGCGGGTGGCTACACCTTC CASSDRAGGYTF
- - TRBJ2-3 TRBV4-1 TGCGCCAGCAGCCAAGATCGCGGGTTGGGGACAGATACGCAGTATTTT CASSQDRGLGTDTQYF
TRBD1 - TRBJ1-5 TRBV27 TGTGCCAGCAGTTATTCAGGGGGTGGTCAGCCCCAGCATTTT CASSYSGGGQPQHF
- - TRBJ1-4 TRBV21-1 TGTGCCAGCAGCAAAAGAGGGCAGGACAATGAAAAACTGTTTTTT CASSKRGQDNEKLFF
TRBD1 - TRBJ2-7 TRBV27 TGTGCCAGCAGCTTATCGGGGACAGACTCCTACGAGCAGTACTTC CASSLSGTDSYEQYF
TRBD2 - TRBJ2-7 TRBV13 TGTGCCAGCAGCTCGGGACTAGCGGCCTCCTACGAGCAGTACTTC CASSSGLAASYEQYF
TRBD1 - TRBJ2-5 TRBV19 TGTGCCAGTAGTATTAGGGACAGGGAAGAGACCCAGTACTTC CASSIRDREETQYF
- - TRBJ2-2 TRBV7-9 TGTGCCAGCAGCTTACCGGGACTGGCCACCGGGGAGCTGTTTTTT CASSLPGLATGELFF
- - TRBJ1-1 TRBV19 TGTGCCAGTAGTATTGTATCGGACAGCGAGAACACTGAAGCTTTCTTT CASSIVSDSENTEAFF
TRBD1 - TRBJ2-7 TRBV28 TGTGCCAGCAGCCAGCACAGGGGTGTCTACGAGCAGTACTTC CASSQHRGVYEQYF
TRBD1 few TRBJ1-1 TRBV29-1 TGCAGCGTTGAAGGTGGACAGGGGTATGAAGCTTTCTTT CSVEGGQGYEAFF
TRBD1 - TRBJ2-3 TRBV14 TGTGCCAGCAGCCTCAAGGGACAGGGGGCGGAAAGCACAGATACGCAGTATTTT CASSLKGQGAESTDTQYF
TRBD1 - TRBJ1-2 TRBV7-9 TGTGCCAGCAGCACCGAGGGGGCTCACTATGGCTACACCTTC CASSTEGAHYGYTF
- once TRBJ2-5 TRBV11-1 TGTGCCAGCAGCCCCAGACTTCAAGAGACCCAGTACTTC CASSPRLQETQYF
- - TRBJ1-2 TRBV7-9 TGTGCCAGCAGCTTAACTACAGGTTATGATGGCTACACCTTC CASSLTTGYDGYTF
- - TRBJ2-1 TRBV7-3 TGTGCCAGCAGCTTGTCCCGCGGCGGCTACAATGAGCAGTTCTTC CASSLSRGGYNEQFF
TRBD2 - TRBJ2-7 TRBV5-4 TGTGCCAGCAGCGATAGCGGGAGTGGTCTAAGGTACGAGCAGTACTTC CASSDSGSGLRYEQYF
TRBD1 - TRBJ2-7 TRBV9 TGTGCCAGCAGCGTAGGGGGACAGGGGGTTTACGAGCAGTACTTC CASSVGGQGVYEQYF
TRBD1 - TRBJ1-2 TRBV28 TGTGCCAGCAGTACCGGGACAGGCCTTAGTGGCTACACCTTC CASSTGTGLSGYTF
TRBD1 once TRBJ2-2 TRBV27 TGTGCCAGCAGTCCAGGGGGTGTAACCGGGGAGCTGTTTTTT CASSPGGVTGELFF
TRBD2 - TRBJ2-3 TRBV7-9 TGTGCCAGCAGTTCCCGTATGCAGCGGGAGACGGGCACAGATACGCAGTATTTT CASSSRMQRETGTDTQYF
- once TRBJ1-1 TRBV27 TGTGCCAGCAGTTTATCCCCCTTTGCACTAGGGAACACTGAAGCTTTCTTT CASSLSPFALGNTEAFF